This TCR beta chain came from a study of blood T cell repertoires in COVID-19. Study at large: Some COVID-19 samples were acute and others convalescent; all came from the United States, Italy and Spain. PBMCs, B-cell-depleted T cells, or T cells were the source of the cDNA or gDNA that made up the material.

There are 15 residues in the CDR3. V lost 0 bases to trimming and J lost 4 bases, with 13 bases between them. The germline gives CDR1 SGHDT, CDR2 YYEEEE. How the authors handled the data: Reference gene primers were amplified, and this amplification served to estimate nucleated cell counts. TCRdb's table, derived via immunoSEQ multiplex PCR, lists solely in-frame clones and lacks some. V and J calls and clone size are given by that table; D and trimming were obtained from the DNA. Counted here are under 80,000 clones, about nine tenths occurring once; the ten biggest clones make up about 4.4%. This clone was found a few times.

Material: peripheral blood. The receptor was isolated from a man aged 50-59 years with active COVID-19. The chain employs TRBV5-6 and TRBJ1-2; TRBD1 might be the D (5 bases). In DNA, the CDR3 is TGTGCCAGCAGCTTGGCCAGGGAACCTTTCTATGGCTACACCTTC. Its translation is CASSLAREPFYGYTF.